This T cell receptor (beta chain) was recovered during a study of shared clonotypes between healthy human individuals. Whole-study results and caveats: Large sequencing depth failed to make sorted-subset sequencing complete, rarefaction showed.

The length of the CDR3 is 12 residues. V dropped 5 bases and J dropped 5 bases, with 9 bases sitting between them. In germline, CDR1 is SEHNR, CDR2 FQNEAQ (reference sequence). This clone was observed once. What it recognizes is unknown. The study ran the assay at deep level. The repertoire was sequenced with immunoSEQ multiplex PCR; TCRdb's copy has only in-frame clones and lacks some. The sample contains some 2,400,000 clones, about 94% of which appear only once. The V gene is TRBV7-9, the J gene TRBJ2-5; D uncertain. Sequenced material: naive CD4+ T cells sorted from blood. The subset here: CD45RA+ positively selected. The clonotype originates from a man between 18 and 29 years old in good health. The CDR3 region is CASSPMSETQYF. CDR3 in DNA: TGTGCCAGCAGCCCGATGTCGGAGACCCAGTACTTC.